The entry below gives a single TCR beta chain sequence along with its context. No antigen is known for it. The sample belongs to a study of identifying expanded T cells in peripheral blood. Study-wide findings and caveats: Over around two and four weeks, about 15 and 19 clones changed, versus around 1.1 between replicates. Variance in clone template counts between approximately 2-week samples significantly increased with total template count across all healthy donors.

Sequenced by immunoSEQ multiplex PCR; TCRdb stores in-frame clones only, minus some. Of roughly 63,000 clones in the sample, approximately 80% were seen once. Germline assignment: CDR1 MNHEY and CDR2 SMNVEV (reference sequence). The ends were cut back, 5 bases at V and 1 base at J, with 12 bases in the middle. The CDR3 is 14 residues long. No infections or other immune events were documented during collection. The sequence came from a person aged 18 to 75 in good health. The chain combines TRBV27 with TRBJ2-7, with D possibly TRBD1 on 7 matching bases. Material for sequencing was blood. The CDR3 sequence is CASSAAGGSYEQYF. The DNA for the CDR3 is TGTGCCAGCAGTGCCGCAGGGGGGTCCTACGAGCAGTACTTC.